This T cell receptor beta chain was sequenced in a study of technical replicates of blood from four donors. This CDR3 contains 16 residues. V lost 6 bases and J lost 0, with 12 bases in between. Germline values: CDR1 PRHDT, CDR2 FYEKMQ (reference sequence). This clone has just one count. The table came from immunoSEQ multiplex PCR; TCRdb's copy has only in-frame clones and leaves some out. The sample holds some 62,000 clones, roughly 86% seen once. The source material was PBMCs. V is TRBV13 and J is TRBJ1-6; unclear D gene. The TCR comes from a human donor in good health. Some clones in this sample may be carry-over from other donors' samples. The CDR3 DNA follows: TGTGCCAGCAGTCGAGCGGCGGCCTCCTATAATTCACCCCTCCACTTT. As protein: CASSRAAASYNSPLHF.